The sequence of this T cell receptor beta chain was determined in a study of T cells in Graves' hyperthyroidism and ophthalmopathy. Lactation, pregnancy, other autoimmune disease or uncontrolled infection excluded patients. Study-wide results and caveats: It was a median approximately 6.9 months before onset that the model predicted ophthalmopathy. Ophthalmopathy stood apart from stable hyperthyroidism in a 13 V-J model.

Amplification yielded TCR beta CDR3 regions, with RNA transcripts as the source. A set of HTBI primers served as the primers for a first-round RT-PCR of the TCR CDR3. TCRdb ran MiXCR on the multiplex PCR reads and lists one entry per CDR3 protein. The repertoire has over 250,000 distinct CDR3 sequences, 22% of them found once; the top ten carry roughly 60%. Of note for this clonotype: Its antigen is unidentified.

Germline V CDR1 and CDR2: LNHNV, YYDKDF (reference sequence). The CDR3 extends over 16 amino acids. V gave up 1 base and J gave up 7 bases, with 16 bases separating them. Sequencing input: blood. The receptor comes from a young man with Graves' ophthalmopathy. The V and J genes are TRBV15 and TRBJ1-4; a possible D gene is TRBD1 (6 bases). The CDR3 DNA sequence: TGTGCCACCAGCAGAGGGTCCGGGGGCACTTCTGAAAAACTGTTTTTT. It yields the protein CATSRGSGGTSEKLFF. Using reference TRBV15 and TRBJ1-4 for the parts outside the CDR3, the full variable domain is DAMVIQNPRYQVTQFGKPVTLSCSQTLNHNVMYWYQQKSSQAPKLLFHYYDKDFNNEADTPDNFQSRRPNTSFCFLDIRSPGLGDTAMYLCATSRGSGGTSEKLFFGSGTQLSVL.